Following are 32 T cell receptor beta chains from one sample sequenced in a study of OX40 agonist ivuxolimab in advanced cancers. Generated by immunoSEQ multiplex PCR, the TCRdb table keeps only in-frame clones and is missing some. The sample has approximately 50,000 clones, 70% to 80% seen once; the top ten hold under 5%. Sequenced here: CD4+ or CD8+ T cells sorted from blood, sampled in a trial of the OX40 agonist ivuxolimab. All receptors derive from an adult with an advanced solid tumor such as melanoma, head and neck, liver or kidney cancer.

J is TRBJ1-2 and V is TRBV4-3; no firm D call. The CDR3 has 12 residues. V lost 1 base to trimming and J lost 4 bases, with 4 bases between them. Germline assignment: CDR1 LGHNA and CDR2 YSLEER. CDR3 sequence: CASSQGTYGYTF. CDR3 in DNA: TGCGCCAGCAGCCAAGGGACCTATGGCTACACCTTC.

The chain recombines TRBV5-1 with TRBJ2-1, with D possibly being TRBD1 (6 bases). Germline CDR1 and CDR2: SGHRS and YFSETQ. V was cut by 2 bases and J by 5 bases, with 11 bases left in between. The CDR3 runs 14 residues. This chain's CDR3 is CASSLQGYDNEQFF. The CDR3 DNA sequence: TGCGCCAGCAGCTTACAGGGTTACGACAATGAGCAGTTCTTC. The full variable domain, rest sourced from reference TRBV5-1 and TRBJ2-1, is KAGVTQTPRYLIKTRGQQVTLSCSPISGHRSVSWYQQTPGQGLQFLFEYFSETQRNKGNFPGRFSGRQFSNSRSEMNVSTLELGDSALYLCASSLQGYDNEQFFGPGTRLTVL.

Here the CDR3 reads CASSLVHPRRLYNEQFF. CDR3 DNA: TGTGCCAGCAGCTTAGTCCATCCCAGGCGACTCTACAATGAGCAGTTCTTC. The rearrangement joins TRBV7-9 to TRBJ2-1; no reliable D call. This CDR3 has 17 amino acids. Germline values: CDR1 SEHNR, CDR2 FQNEAQ (reference sequence). The V gene lost 1 base and the J gene lost 3 bases, with 16 bases spanning the gap.

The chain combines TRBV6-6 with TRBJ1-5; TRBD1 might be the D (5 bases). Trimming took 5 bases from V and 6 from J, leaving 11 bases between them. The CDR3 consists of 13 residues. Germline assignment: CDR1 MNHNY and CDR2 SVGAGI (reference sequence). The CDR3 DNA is TGTGCCAGCAGTCGGCAGGGTACTCAGCCCCAGCATTTT. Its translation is CASSRQGTQPQHF.

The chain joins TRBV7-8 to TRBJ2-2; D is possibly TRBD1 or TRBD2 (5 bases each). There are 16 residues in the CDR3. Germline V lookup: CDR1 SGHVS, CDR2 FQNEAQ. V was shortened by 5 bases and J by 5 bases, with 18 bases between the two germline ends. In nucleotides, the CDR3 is TGTGCCAGCAGCCCTCGAGGGGCCGCCGGGACCGGGGAGCTGTTTTTT. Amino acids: CASSPRGAAGTGELFF.

CDR3 residues: CASSEGTGSYEQYF. DNA for the CDR3: TGTGCCAGCAGTGAGGGGACAGGCTCCTACGAGCAGTACTTC. The chain links TRBV2 to TRBJ2-7, with 8 bases matching TRBD1. The germline gives CDR1 SNHLY, CDR2 FYNNEI. V was pared by 3 bases and J by 0 bases, with 1 base of the junction left unmatched. This CDR3 region has 14 residues.

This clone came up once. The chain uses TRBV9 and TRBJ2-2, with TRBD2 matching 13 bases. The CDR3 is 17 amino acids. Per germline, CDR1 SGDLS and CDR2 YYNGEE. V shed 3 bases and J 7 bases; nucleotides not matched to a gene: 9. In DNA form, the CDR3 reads TGTGCCAGCAGCGCTCAAAAACTAGCGGGGGGGCGCGGGGAGCTGTTTTTT. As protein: CASSAQKLAGGRGELFF.

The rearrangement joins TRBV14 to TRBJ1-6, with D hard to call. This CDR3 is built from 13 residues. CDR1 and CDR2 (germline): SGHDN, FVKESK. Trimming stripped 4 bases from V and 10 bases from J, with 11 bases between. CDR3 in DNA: TGTGCCAGCAGCCCCCAATTCGCATCACCCCTCCACTTT. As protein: CASSPQFASPLHF.

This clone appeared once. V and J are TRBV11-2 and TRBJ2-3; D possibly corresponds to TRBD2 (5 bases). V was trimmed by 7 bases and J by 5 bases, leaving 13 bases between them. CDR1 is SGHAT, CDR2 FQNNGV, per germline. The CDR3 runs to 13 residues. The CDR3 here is CASTRGRRDTQYF. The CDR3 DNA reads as TGTGCCAGCACTCGGGGTAGACGAGATACGCAGTATTTT.

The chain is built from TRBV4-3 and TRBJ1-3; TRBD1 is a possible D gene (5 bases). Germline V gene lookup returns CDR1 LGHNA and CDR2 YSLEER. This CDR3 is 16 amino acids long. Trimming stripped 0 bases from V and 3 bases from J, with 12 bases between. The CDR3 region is CASSQDPGRGGNTIYF. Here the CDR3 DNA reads TGCGCCAGCAGCCAAGACCCGGGGCGAGGTGGAAACACCATATATTTT.

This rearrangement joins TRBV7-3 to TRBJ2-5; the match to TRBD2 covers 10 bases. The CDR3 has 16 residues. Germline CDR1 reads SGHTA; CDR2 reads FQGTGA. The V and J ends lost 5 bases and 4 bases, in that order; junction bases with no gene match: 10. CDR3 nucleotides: TGTGCCAGCAGCAACAGCGGGAGGGCCCTCGGAGAGACCCAGTACTTC. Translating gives CASSNSGRALGETQYF.

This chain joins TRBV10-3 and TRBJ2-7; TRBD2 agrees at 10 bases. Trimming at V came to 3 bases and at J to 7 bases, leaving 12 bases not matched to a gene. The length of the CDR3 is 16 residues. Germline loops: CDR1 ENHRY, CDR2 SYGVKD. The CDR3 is CAISERESGRAGEQYF. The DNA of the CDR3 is TGTGCCATCAGTGAAAGGGAGAGCGGGAGGGCCGGGGAGCAGTACTTC.

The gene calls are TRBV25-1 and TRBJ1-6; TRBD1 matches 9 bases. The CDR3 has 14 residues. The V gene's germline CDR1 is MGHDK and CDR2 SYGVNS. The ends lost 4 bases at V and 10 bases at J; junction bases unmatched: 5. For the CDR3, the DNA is TGTGCCAGCAGTGCGGGGACAGGGAGGTCACCCCTCCACTTT. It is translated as CASSAGTGRSPLHF.

CDR3: CASSQQGDLYYGYTF. The CDR3 DNA sequence: TGTGCCAGCAGTCAGCAGGGGGACCTATACTATGGCTACACCTTC. This chain connects TRBV6-1 to TRBJ1-2; TRBD1 agrees at 7 bases. The CDR3 sequence is 15 residues long. With V trimmed by 5 bases and J by 3 bases, 9 bases remained unmatched. The germline V gene has CDR1 MNHNS and CDR2 SASEGT.

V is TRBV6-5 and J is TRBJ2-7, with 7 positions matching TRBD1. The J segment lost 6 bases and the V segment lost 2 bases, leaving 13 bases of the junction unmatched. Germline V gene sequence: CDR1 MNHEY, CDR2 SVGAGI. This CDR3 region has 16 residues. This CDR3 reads CASSYNRDRIPIEQYF. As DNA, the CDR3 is TGTGCCAGCAGTTACAACCGGGACAGAATTCCCATCGAGCAGTACTTC.

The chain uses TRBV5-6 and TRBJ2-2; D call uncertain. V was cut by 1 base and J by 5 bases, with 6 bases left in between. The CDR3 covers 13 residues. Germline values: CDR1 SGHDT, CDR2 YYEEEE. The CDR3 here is CASSLRPTGELFF. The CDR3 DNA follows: TGTGCCAGCAGCTTGCGTCCTACCGGGGAGCTGTTTTTT.

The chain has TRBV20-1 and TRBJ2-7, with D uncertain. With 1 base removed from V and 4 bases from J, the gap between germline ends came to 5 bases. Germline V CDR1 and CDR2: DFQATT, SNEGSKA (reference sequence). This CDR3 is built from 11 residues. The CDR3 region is CSARGDYEQYF. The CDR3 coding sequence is TGCAGTGCTAGAGGGGATTACGAGCAGTACTTC.

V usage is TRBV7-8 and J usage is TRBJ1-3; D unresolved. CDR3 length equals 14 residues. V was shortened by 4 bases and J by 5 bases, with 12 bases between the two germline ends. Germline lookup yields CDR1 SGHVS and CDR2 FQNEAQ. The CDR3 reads CASSSATGRNTIYF. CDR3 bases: TGTGCCAGCAGCTCTGCCACGGGGAGAAACACCATATATTTT.

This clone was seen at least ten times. The CDR3 loop is CASSGQAITEAFF. CDR3 bases: TGTGCCAGCAGCGGGCAGGCGATCACTGAAGCTTTCTTT. The genes are TRBV7-9 and TRBJ1-1; D is ambiguous. The V end lost 5 bases, the J end lost 4 bases, and 11 bases lay between the germline ends. This CDR3 contains 13 residues. The germline gives CDR1 SEHNR, CDR2 FQNEAQ (reference sequence).

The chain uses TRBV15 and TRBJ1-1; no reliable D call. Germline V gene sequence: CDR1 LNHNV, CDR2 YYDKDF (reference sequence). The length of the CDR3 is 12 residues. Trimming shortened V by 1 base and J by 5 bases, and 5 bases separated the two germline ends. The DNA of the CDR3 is TGTGCCACCAGCAGAGGTAATACTGAAGCTTTCTTT. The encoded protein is CATSRGNTEAFF.

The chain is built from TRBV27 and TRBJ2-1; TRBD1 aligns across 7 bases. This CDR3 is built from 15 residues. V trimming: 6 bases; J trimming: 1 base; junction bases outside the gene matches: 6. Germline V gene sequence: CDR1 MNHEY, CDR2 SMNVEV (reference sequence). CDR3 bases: TGTGCCAGCAGATCCACAGGGGTTTCCTACAATGAGCAGTTCTTC. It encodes CASRSTGVSYNEQFF.

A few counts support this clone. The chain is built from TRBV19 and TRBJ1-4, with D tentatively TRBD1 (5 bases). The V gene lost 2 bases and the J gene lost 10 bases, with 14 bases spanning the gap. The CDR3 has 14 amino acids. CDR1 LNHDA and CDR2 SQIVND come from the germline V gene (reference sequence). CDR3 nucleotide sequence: TGTGCCAGTAGTATAATGGGGCGCGAAGGAAAACTGTTTTTT. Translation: CASSIMGREGKLFF.

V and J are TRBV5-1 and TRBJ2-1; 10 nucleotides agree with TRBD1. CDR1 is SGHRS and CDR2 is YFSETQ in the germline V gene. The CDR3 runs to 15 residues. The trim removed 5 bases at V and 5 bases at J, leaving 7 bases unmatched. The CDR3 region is CASSWDRGGDNEQFF. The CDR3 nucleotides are TGCGCCAGCAGTTGGGACAGGGGTGGGGACAATGAGCAGTTCTTC. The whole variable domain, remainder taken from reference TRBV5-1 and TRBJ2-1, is KAGVTQTPRYLIKTRGQQVTLSCSPISGHRSVSWYQQTPGQGLQFLFEYFSETQRNKGNFPGRFSGRQFSNSRSEMNVSTLELGDSALYLCASSWDRGGDNEQFFGPGTRLTVL.

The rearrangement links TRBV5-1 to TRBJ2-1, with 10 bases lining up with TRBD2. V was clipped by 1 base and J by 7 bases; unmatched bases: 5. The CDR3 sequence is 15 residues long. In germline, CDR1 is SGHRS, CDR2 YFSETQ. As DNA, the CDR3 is TGCGCCAGCAGCTTGCTAGCGGGAGAAGGGAATGAGCAGTTCTTC. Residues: CASSLLAGEGNEQFF.

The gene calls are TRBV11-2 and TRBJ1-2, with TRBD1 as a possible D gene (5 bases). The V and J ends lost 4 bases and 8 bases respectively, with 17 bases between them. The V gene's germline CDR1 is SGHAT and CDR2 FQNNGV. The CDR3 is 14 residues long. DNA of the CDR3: TGTGCCAGCAGCTCCCCGCGGGGCAAGGGCGGCTACACCTTC. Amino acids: CASSSPRGKGGYTF.

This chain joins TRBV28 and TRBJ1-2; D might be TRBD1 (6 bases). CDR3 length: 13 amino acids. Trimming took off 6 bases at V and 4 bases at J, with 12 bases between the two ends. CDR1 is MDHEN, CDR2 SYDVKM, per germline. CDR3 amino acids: CASRSGTSYGYTF. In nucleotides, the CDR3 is TGTGCCAGCAGATCCGGGACAAGCTATGGCTACACCTTC.

DNA of the CDR3: TGCAGCGTTGAAGAACGATGGACTAGCAAGGTCGGGGAGCTGTTTTTT. This sequence encodes CSVEERWTSKVGELFF. This chain uses TRBV29-1 with TRBJ2-2; 8 nucleotides align to TRBD2. Trimming at V came to 0 bases and at J to 7 bases, leaving 10 bases not matched to a gene. CDR3 length: 16 residues. Looked up from germline, CDR1 is SQVTM and CDR2 is ANQGSEA.

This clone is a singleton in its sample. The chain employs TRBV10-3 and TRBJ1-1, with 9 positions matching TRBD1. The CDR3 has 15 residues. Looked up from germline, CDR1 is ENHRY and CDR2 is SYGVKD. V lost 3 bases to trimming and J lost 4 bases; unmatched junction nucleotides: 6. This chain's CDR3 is CAISDRVTGGTEAFF. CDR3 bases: TGTGCCATCAGTGATAGGGTGACAGGGGGCACTGAAGCTTTCTTT.

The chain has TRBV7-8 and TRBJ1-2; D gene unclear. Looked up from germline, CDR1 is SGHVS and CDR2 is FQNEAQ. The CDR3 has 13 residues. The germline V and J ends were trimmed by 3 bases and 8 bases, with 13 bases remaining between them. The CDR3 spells CASSFSATRGYTF. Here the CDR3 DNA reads TGTGCCAGCAGCTTTTCTGCGACCCGAGGCTACACCTTC.

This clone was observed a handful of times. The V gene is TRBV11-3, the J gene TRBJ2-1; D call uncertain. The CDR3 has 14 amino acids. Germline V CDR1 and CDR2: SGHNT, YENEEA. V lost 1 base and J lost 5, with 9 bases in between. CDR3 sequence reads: CASSLVSRNNEQFF. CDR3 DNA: TGTGCCAGCAGCTTAGTTTCCCGTAACAATGAGCAGTTCTTC.

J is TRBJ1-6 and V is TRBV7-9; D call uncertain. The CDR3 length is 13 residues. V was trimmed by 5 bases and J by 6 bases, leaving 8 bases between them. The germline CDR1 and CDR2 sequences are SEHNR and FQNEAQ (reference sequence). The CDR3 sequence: CASSPRTNSPLHF. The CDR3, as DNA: TGTGCCAGCAGCCCCCGGACTAATTCACCCCTCCACTTT.

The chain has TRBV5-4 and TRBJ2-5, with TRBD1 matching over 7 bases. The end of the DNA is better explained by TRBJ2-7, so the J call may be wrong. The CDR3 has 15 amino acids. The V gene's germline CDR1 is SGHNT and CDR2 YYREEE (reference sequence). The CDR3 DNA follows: TGTGCCAGCAGCTTGGGAGGGACAGATCTCTACGAGCAGTACTTC. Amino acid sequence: CASSLGGTDLYEQYF.